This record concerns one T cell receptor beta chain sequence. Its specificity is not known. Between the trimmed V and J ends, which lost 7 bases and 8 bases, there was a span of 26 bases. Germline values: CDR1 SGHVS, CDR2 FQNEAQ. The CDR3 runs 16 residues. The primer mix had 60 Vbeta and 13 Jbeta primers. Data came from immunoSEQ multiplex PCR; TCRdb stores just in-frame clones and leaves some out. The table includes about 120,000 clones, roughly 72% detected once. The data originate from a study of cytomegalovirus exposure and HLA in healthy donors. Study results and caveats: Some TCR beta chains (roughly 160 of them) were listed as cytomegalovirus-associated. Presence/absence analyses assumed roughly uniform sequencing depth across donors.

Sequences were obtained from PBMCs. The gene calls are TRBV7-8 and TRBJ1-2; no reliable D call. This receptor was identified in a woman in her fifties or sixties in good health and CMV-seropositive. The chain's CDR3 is CASTLSEIRGPVGYTF. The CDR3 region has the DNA TGTGCCAGCACCTTGTCAGAAATCCGCGGGCCGGTCGGCTACACCTTC.